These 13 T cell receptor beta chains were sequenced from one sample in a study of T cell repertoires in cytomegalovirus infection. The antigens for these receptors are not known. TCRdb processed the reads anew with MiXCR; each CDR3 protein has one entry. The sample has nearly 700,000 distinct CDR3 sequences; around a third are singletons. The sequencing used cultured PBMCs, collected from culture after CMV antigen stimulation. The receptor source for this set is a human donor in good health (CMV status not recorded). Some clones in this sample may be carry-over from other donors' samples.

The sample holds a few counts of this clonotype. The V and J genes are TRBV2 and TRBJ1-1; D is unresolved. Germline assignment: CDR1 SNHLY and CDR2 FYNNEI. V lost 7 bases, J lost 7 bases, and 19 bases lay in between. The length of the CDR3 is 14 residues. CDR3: CASTILTFLSEAFF. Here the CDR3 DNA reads TGTGCCAGCACCATACTGACCTTTCTCAGTGAAGCTTTCTTT.

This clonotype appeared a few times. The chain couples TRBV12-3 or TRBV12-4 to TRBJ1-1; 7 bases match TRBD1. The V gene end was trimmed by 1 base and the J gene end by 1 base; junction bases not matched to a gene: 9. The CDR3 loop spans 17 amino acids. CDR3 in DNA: TGTGCCAGCAGTTTAGGTGACAGGGAAAGGAGGAACACTGAAGCTTTCTTT. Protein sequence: CASSLGDRERRNTEAFF.

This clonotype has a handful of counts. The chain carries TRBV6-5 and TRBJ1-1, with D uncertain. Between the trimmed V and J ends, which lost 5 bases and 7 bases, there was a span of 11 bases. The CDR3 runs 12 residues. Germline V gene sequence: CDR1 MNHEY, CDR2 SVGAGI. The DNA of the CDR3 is TGTGCCAGCAGTACCCTGAACGGTGAAGCTTTCTTT. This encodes CASSTLNGEAFF.

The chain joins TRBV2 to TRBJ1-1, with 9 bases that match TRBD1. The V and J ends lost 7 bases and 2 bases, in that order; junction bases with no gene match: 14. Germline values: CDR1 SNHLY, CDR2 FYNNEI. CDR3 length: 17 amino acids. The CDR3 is CASNPTGGWIENTEAFF. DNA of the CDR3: TGTGCCAGCAATCCTACAGGGGGCTGGATTGAAAACACTGAAGCTTTCTTT.

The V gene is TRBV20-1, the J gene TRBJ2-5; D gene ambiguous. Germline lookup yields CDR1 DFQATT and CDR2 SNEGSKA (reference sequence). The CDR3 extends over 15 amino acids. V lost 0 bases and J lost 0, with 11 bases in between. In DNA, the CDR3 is TGCAGTGCTAGAGATCCCCATGCGTACCAAGAGACCCAGTACTTC. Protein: CSARDPHAYQETQYF.

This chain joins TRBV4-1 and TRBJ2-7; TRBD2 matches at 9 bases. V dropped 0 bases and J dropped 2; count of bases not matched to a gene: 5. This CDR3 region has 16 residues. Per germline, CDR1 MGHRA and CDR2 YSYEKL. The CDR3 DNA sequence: TGCGCCAGCAGCCAAGAAGGCGGGGGGGCTCCCTACGAGCAGTACTTC. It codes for CASSQEGGGAPYEQYF.

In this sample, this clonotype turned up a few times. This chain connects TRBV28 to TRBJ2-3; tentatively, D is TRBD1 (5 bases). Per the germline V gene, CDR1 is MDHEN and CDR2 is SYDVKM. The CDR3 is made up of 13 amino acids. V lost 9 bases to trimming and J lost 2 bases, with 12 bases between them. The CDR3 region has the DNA TGTGCCAGTTTGCGACAGATCACAGATACGCAGTATTTT. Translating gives CASLRQITDTQYF.

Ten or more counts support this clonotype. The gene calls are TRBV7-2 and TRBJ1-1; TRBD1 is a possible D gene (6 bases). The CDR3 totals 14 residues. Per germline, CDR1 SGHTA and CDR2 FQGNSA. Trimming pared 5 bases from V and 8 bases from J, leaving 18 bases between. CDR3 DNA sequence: TGTGCCAGCAGCCCCCGGACAGTCACTTTAGAAGCTTTCTTT. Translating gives CASSPRTVTLEAFF.

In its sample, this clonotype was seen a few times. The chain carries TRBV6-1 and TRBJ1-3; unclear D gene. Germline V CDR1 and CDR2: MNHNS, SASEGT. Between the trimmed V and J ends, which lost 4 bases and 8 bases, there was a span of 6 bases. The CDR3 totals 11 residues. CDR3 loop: CASSAQDTIYF. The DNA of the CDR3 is TGTGCCAGCAGTGCCCAGGACACCATATATTTT.

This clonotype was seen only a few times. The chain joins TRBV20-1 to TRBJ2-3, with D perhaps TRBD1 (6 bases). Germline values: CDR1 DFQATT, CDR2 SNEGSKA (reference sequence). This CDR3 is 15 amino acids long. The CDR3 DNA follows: TGCAGCGTAGCCCTTACAGGGAAAGACCCAGATACGCAGTATTTT. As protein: CSVALTGKDPDTQYF.

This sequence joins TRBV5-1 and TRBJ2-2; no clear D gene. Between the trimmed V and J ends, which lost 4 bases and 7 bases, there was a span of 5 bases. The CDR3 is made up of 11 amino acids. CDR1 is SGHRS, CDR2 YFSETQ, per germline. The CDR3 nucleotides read TGCGCCAGCAGCGCCGGCGGGGAGCTGTTTTTT. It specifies CASSAGGELFF.

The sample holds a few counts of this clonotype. This CDR3 reads CASTRQGRPNYGYTF. DNA of the CDR3: TGTGCCAGCACCAGACAGGGGCGGCCTAACTATGGCTACACCTTC. J is TRBJ1-2 and V is TRBV2, with 8 nucleotides matching TRBD1. CDR1 is SNHLY and CDR2 is FYNNEI in the germline V gene. The CDR3 spans 15 residues. The trim removed 7 bases at V and 0 bases at J, leaving 7 bases unmatched.

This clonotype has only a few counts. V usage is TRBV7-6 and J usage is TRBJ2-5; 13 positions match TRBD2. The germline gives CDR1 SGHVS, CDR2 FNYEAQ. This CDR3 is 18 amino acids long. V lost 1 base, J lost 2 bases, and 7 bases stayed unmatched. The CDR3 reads CASSLGTSGRGWQETQYF. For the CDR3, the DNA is TGTGCCAGCAGCTTAGGGACTAGCGGGAGAGGGTGGCAAGAGACCCAGTACTTC.